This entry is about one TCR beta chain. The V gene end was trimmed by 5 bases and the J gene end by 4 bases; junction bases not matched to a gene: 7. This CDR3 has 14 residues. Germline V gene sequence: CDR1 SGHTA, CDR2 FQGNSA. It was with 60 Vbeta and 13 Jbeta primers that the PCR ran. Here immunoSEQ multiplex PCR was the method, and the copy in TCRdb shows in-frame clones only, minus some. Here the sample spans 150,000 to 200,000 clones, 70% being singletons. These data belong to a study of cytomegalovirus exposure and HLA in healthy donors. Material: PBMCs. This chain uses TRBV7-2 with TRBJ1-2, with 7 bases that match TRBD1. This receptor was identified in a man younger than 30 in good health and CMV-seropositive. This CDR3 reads CASSPRDRFYGYTF. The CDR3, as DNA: TGTGCCAGCAGCCCTCGGGACAGATTCTATGGCTACACCTTC.